This T cell receptor beta chain originates from a study of T cells after yellow fever vaccination. About the study: Libraries from low-cell-number fractions were prepared with the SMART-Seq v4 Ultra Low Input RNA kit.

Of note for this clonotype: Its specificity is not known.

This CDR3 has 13 amino acids. Germline V gene sequence: CDR1 ENHRY, CDR2 SYGVKD. Trimming removed 6 bases at V and 5 bases at J, with 13 bases between. TCRdb processed the 5' RACE reads anew with MiXCR; each CDR3 protein has one entry. The sample holds more than 250,000 distinct CDR3 sequences, around 7.3% seen once. Study findings and constraints: Abundant clonotypes from the bulk population could have been carried over as contaminants into FACS-sorted repertoires.

The chain has TRBV10-3 and TRBJ2-5; D might be TRBD2 (5 bases). Sample: PBMCs, taken approximately 40 days after the first yellow fever vaccination. This TCR derives from a man between 18 and 35 years old who received the YFV17D yellow fever vaccine. CDR3 sequence (DNA): TGTGCCATCAGGCCGGAGGCTCGGGAGACCCAGTACTTC. Translated: CAIRPEARETQYF.